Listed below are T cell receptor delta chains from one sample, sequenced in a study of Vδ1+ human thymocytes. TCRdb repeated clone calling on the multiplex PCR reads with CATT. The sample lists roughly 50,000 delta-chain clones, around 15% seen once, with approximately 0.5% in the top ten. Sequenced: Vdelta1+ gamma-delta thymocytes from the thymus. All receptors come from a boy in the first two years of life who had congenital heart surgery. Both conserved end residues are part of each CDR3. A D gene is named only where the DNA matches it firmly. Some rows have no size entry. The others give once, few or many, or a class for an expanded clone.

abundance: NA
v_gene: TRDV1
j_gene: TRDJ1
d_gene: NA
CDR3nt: TGTGCTCTTGGGGACTACTTCCTCGGCAGATACTGGGGTACCGATAAACTCATCTTT
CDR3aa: CALGDYFLGRYWGTDKLIF

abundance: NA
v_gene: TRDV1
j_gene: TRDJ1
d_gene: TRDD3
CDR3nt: TGTGCTCTTGGGGAAGTCGTGACTGGGGGATTCCCGAGGTACACCGATAAACTCATCTTT
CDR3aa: CALGEVVTGGFPRYTDKLIF

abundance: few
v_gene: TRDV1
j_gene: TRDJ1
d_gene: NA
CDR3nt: TGTGCTCTTGGGGAACGATTCCACGTTCTTACTGTGACCGATAAACTCATCTTT
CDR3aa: CALGERFHVLTVTDKLIF

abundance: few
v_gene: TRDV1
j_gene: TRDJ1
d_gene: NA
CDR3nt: TGTGCTCTTGGGGAACTAGAAGTTCTTAGGCTTCGGGGAAAGATCCCCGATAAACTCATCTTT
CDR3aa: CALGELEVLRLRGKIPDKLIF

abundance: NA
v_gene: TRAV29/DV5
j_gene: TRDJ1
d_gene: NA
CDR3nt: NA
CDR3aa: CAATKEETTSLGMGTDKLIF

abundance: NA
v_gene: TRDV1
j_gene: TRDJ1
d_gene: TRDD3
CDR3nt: TGTGCTCTTGGGGCCTCGGCCTTCGCACACTGGGGGATATTCGGCGGCGATAAACTCATCTTT
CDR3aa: CALGASAFAHWGIFGGDKLIF

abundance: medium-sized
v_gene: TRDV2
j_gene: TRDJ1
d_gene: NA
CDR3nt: TGTGCCTGTGACCGATGCCTTCCGATCGGCCTTACTGGTGCGGATAAACTCATCTTT
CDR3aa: CACDRCLPIGLTGADKLIF

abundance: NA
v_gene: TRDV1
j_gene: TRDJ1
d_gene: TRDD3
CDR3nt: TGTGCTCTTGGGGAACAGGTGGCTCACTGGGGGAACACCGATAAACTCATCTTT
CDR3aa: CALGEQVAHWGNTDKLIF

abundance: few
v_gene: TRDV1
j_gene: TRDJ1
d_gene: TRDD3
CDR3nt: TGTGCTCTTGGGGAACTAATTCTGGTCCTACGTGGCGTACTGGGGGATACGAACACCGATAAACTCATCTTT
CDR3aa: CALGELILVLRGVLGDTNTDKLIF

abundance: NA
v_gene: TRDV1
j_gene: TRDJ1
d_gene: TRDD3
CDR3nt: TGTGCTCTTGGGAACGGGGCTAGCCACCTGTACTGGGGGATACGCTGTTGCACCGATAAACTCATCTTT
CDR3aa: CALGNGASHLYWGIRCCTDKLIF

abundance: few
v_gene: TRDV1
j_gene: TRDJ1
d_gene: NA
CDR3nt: TGTGCTCTTGGGGAACTCCACTTGGCCCTGCTTCCAATGTACACCGATAAACTCATCTTT
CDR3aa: CALGELHLALLPMYTDKLIF

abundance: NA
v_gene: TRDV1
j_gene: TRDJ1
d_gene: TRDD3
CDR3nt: TGTGCTCTTGGTCCAACCGTACTGGGGGATACCGGCGATAAACTCATCTTT
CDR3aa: CALGPTVLGDTGDKLIF

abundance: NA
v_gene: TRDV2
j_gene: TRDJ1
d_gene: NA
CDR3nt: TGTGCCTGTGACACCCCTGGTGGTCGAACTTACGAGGGACACTCTCGGTACACCGATAAACTCATCTTT
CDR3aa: CACDTPGGRTYEGHSRYTDKLIF

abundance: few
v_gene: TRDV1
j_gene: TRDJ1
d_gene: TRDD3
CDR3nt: TGTGCTCTTGGGGAACCGCTGGGGGATACCGATAAACTCATCTTT
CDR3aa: CALGEPLGDTDKLIF